The clone carrying this TCR beta chain was detected only a few times. The antigen is undetermined. Germline is not matched at one junction end, which may reflect a read error. Germline CDR1 SEHNR, CDR2 FQNEAQ (reference sequence). The length of the CDR3 is 15 residues. Amplification used 60 Vbeta primers and 13 Jbeta primers. Sequencing was performed with immunoSEQ multiplex PCR; in TCRdb, only in-frame clones are kept and a portion is missing. The sample comprises approximately 120,000 clones, more than 9% of which are singletons, and 4% to 5% rests with the top ten. This sample is drawn from a study of cytomegalovirus exposure and HLA in healthy donors. Broader study findings: Common viral pathogens seemed, in a later analysis, to connect with several of the most significant clusters.

The rearrangement links TRBV7-9 to TRBJ1-1; 7 nucleotides align to TRBD1. The sample consisted of PBMCs. The sequence derives from a woman under 30 in good health and CMV-seropositive. The CDR3 reads CASSVAQGLNTEAFF. The CDR3 DNA reads TGTGCCAGCAGCGTAGCACAGGGGCTGAACACTGAAGCTTTCTTT. Variable domain in full (rest from reference TRBV7-9 and TRBJ1-1): DTGVSQNPRHKITKRGQNVTFRCDPISEHNRLYWYRQTLGQGPEFLTYFQNEAQLEKSRLLSDRFSAERPKGSFSTLEIQRTEQGDSAMYLCASSVAQGLNTEAFFGQGTRLTVV.